The rows below give T cell receptor beta chains drawn from one sample of a study of CD8+ T cells in alopecia areata. The method was immunoSEQ multiplex PCR; TCRdb's version includes in-frame clones alone and lacks a portion of them. This table holds about 190,000 clones, roughly 64% found once. The sample in question was CD8+ T cells sorted from blood, obtained at week 24, from a patient treated with tofacitinib. Receptors were obtained from a human donor with alopecia areata. The CDR3 runs from the conserved cysteine through the conserved F or W. The D gene is left open where the match is weak. For some rows the clone size is stated as once, few or many, or as a class when expanded; others skip it.

TRBD1	TRBV4-1	TRBJ1-5	few	CASSQYQGAAQPQHF	TGCGCCAGCAGCCAATACCAGGGGGCCGCTCAGCCCCAGCATTTT
TRBD1	TRBV13	TRBJ2-1	few	CASSVGQGYNEQFF	TGTGCCAGCAGCGTTGGACAGGGTTACAATGAGCAGTTCTTC
.	TRBV9	TRBJ1-2	.	CASSGGTRGSGYTF	TGTGCCAGCAGCGGGGGGACCCGGGGGTCTGGCTACACCTTC
.	TRBV20-1	TRBJ2-2	.	CSVGTTGELFF	TGCAGTGTTGGTACCACCGGGGAGCTGTTTTTT
.	TRBV30	TRBJ2-1	.	CAWSRGTANNEQFF	TGTGCCTGGAGTCGGGGGACGGCGAACAATGAGCAGTTCTTC
.	TRBV30	TRBJ1-1	few	CAWSVRQRRAEAFF	TGTGCCTGGAGTGTACGCCAAAGGAGGGCTGAAGCTTTCTTT
.	TRBV7-9	TRBJ2-7	.	CASSLATAYYEQYF	TGTGCCAGCAGCTTAGCAACGGCCTACTACGAGCAGTACTTC
.	TRBV19	TRBJ1-5	few	CASSITRHRINQPQHF	TGTGCCAGTAGTATTACGCGACACCGGATTAATCAGCCCCAGCATTTT
.	TRBV30	TRBJ2-5	.	CAWSWPGRQETQYF	TGTGCCTGGAGTTGGCCGGGGAGACAAGAGACCCAGTACTTC
TRBD1	TRBV9	TRBJ2-1	few	CASSIRDRGNNEQFF	TGTGCCAGCAGCATCCGGGACAGGGGAAACAATGAGCAGTTCTTC
TRBD1	TRBV27	TRBJ1-2	.	CASSSSRDRGPVYGYTF	TGTGCCAGCAGTTCGTCCCGGGACAGGGGGCCGGTGTATGGCTACACCTTC
TRBD1	TRBV29-1	TRBJ2-7	few	CSGGDRDSYEQYF	TGCAGTGGGGGGGACAGGGATTCCTACGAGCAGTACTTC
TRBD1	TRBV15	TRBJ2-5	.	CATHATGTGWTQYF	TGTGCCACCCACGCTACCGGGACAGGGTGGACCCAGTACTTC
.	TRBV30	TRBJ1-1	few	CAWRDIKGAEAFF	TGTGCCTGGAGAGACATTAAGGGGGCTGAAGCTTTCTTT
TRBD2	TRBV11-2	TRBJ2-1	few	CASSLLTSGSEQFF	TGTGCCAGCAGCTTATTGACTAGCGGGAGTGAGCAGTTCTTC
.	TRBV4-2	TRBJ1-6	.	CASSQREGPSSYNSPLHF	TGTGCCAGCAGCCAAAGGGAGGGACCCAGCTCCTATAATTCACCCCTCCACTTT
.	TRBV27	TRBJ2-3	.	CASTGGLADTQYF	TGTGCCAGCACCGGGGGGCTTGCTGATACGCAGTATTTT
TRBD2	TRBV5-6	TRBJ2-3	.	CASSPGLAGADTQYF	TGTGCCAGCAGCCCAGGACTAGCGGGGGCAGATACGCAGTATTTT
.	TRBV30	TRBJ2-1	.	CAWRQSYNEQFF	TGTGCCTGGAGACAATCTTACAATGAGCAGTTCTTC
.	TRBV2	TRBJ2-7	.	CASGWTVYYEQYF	TGTGCCAGCGGTTGGACAGTGTACTACGAGCAGTACTTC
TRBD1	TRBV10-3	TRBJ2-1	few	CAISEPQTGFVFF	TGTGCCATCAGTGAGCCCCAGACAGGGTTCGTCTTCTTC
.	TRBV9	TRBJ2-5	.	CASRGVGETQYF	TGTGCCAGCAGGGGGGTCGGGGAGACCCAGTACTTC
.	TRBV27	TRBJ2-3	.	CASKHGTDTQYF	TGTGCCAGCAAGCATGGCACAGATACGCAGTATTTT
.	TRBV5-6	TRBJ2-4	.	CASSRETADRWGIQYF	TGTGCCAGCAGCCGGGAAACAGCGGACAGATGGGGCATTCAGTACTTC
.	TRBV30	TRBJ2-3	few	CAWSVGGVGDTQYF	TGTGCCTGGAGTGTAGGCGGGGTAGGAGATACGCAGTATTTT
.	TRBV29-1	TRBJ2-7	.	CSARATGSTYEQYF	TGCAGCGCGCGGGCGACAGGCTCCACCTACGAGCAGTACTTC
.	TRBV5-1	TRBJ2-5	.	CASSLDRYQETQYF	TGCGCCAGCAGCTTGGACAGGTATCAAGAGACCCAGTACTTC
TRBD2	TRBV10-3	TRBJ2-3	.	CAIRNFSGGAVDTQYF	TGTGCCATCAGGAACTTTAGCGGGGGGGCCGTAGATACGCAGTATTTT
TRBD1	TRBV27	TRBJ1-1	.	CASSDQGGSTEAFF	TGTGCCAGCAGCGACCAGGGGGGGTCCACTGAAGCCTTCTTT
TRBD1	TRBV5-1	TRBJ2-1	.	CASRIRDSSYNEQFF	TGCGCCAGCAGAATTCGGGACAGCTCCTACAATGAGCAGTTCTTC
.	TRBV2	TRBJ1-2	few	CASIGGYNYGYTF	TGTGCCAGCATAGGAGGATACAACTATGGCTACACCTTC
TRBD1	TRBV5-1	TRBJ1-1	.	CASSLVDRGGTEAFF	TGCGCCAGCAGCTTGGTTGACAGGGGAGGCACTGAAGCTTTCTTT
TRBD1	TRBV7-6	TRBJ2-1	.	CASSPGTGAYNEQFF	TGTGCCAGCAGCCCCGGGACAGGGGCCTACAATGAGCAGTTCTTC
.	TRBV4-1	TRBJ2-2	.	CASKDGNTGELFF	TGCGCCAGCAAGGACGGGAACACCGGGGAGCTGTTTTTT
.	TRBV29-1	TRBJ2-7	few	CSVNQGYEQYF	TGCAGCGTAAATCAGGGCTACGAGCAGTACTTC
TRBD1	TRBV29-1	TRBJ2-1	few	CSVEDRGYNEQFF	TGCAGCGTCGAGGACAGGGGTTACAATGAGCAGTTCTTC
.	TRBV5-8	TRBJ2-5	.	CASSPGTEEETQYF	TGTGCCAGCAGCCCTGGGACGGAAGAAGAGACCCAGTACTTC
TRBD2	TRBV5-1	TRBJ2-5	.	CASSLALAGRQETQYF	TGCGCCAGCAGCTTGGCGCTAGCGGGGCGGCAAGAGACCCAGTACTTC
.	TRBV15	TRBJ2-3	.	CATSRGWGGTDTQYF	TGTGCCACCAGCAGAGGTTGGGGGGGCACAGATACGCAGTATTTT